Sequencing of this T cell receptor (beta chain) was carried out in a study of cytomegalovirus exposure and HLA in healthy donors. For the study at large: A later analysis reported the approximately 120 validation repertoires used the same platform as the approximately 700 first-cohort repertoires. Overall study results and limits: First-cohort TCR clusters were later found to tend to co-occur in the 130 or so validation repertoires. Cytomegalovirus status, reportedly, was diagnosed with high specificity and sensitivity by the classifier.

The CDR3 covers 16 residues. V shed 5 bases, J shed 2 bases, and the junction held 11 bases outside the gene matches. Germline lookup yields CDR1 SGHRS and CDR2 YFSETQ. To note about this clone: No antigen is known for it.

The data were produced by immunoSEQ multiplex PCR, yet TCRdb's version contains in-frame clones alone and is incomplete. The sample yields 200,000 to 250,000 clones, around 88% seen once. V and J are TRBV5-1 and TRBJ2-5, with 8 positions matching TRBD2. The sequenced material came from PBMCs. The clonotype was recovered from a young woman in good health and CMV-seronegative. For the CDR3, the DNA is TGCGCCAGCAGTTACTTAGCGGGAATGCAACAAGAGACCCAGTACTTC. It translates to CASSYLAGMQQETQYF. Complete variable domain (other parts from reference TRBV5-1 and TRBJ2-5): KAGVTQTPRYLIKTRGQQVTLSCSPISGHRSVSWYQQTPGQGLQFLFEYFSETQRNKGNFPGRFSGRQFSNSRSEMNVSTLELGDSALYLCASSYLAGMQQETQYFGPGTRLLVL.